This T cell receptor beta chain was retrieved from a study of T-cell memory formation after mild COVID-19. Turning to the study itself: Among the donors, TCR clusters were largely specific to each donor. Study-level findings and limits: CD4/CD8 balance held among clones contracting day 15 to 85, and later expanders leaned CD4+.

TCRdb passed the 5' RACE reads through MiXCR, listing each CDR3 protein once. The sample consists of some 70,000 distinct CDR3 sequences, over 15% of them appearing once. The germline V gene encodes CDR1 SGHTA and CDR2 FQGTGA. V was trimmed by 6 bases and J by 7 bases, leaving 18 bases between them. This CDR3 comprises 15 residues. Notes on this clonotype: What it binds is unknown.

The TCR was taken from an adult woman who had mild COVID-19 (a few samples of this study predate the infection). Cell type and time point are not known. What was sequenced was PBMCs or a T cell subset sorted from them (not recorded which). The chain recombines TRBV7-3 with TRBJ2-2; D is ambiguous. CDR3 nucleotide sequence: TGTGCCAGCAGATTCCCCCTTCGGAAAGACGGGGAGCTGTTTTTT. Its protein is CASRFPLRKDGELFF.